This TCR beta chain was sequenced for a study of molecular identifiers for immune sequencing clone quantification. Germline CDR1 reads MNHEY; CDR2 reads SVGAGI. Between the trimmed V and J ends, which lost 0 bases and 3 bases, there was a span of 10 bases. The CDR3 consists of 15 residues. MiXCR, applied by TCRdb to the PCR reads, yields one record per CDR3 protein. The sample lists more than 450,000 distinct CDR3 sequences, over 20% seen once, with approximately 0.8% in the top ten. V and J are TRBV6-5 and TRBJ2-3, with D possibly being TRBD1 or TRBD2 (5 bases each). The TCR comes from a human donor in good health. Some libraries in this study had Jurkat cell RNA spiked in. The sequenced sample was naive CD8+ T cells from blood, with Jurkat cell RNA spiked in. Specified subset: FACS-sorted CD8+CD4-CCR7+CD45RA+ naive T cells. For the CDR3, the DNA is TGTGCCAGCAGTTACTCGGGACGGGGTACAGATACGCAGTATTTT. The encoded protein is CASSYSGRGTDTQYF.